One sample yielded the 28 T cell receptor beta chains listed below, sequenced in a study of shared clonotypes between healthy human individuals. Clones were read by immunoSEQ multiplex PCR, and TCRdb kept only the in-frame ones, dropping some. In the table there are about 680,000 clones, over 65% of which are singletons. Sequenced material: memory CD4+ T cells sorted from blood. As for subset: CD45RA-negative fraction. The receptors originated from a woman in her twenties or thirties in good health.

DNA for the CDR3: TGTGCCTGGAACAGGGGGCTCGGGCAGCCCCAGCATTTT. This translates into CAWNRGLGQPQHF. The chain is built from TRBV30 and TRBJ1-5; 9 nucleotides match TRBD1. With V trimmed by 4 bases and J by 7 bases, 5 bases remained unmatched. The CDR3 runs to 13 residues. The germline CDR1 and CDR2 sequences are GTSNPN and SVGIG (reference sequence).

V is TRBV27 and J is TRBJ2-7; D might be TRBD1 or TRBD2, each matching 5 bases. Trimming pared 6 bases from V and 0 bases from J, leaving 15 bases between. The CDR3 has 15 residues. Germline lookup yields CDR1 MNHEY and CDR2 SMNVEV (reference sequence). CDR3 in amino acids: CASSLRAGSSYEQYF. The DNA for the CDR3 is TGTGCCAGCAGCCTCCGGGCAGGGAGCTCCTACGAGCAGTACTTC.

A note on this clone: An end of the junction differs from the germline gene, which may be a read error. The chain couples TRBV5-1 to TRBJ2-1; the D is unclear. This CDR3 is 13 amino acids long. Germline CDR1 and CDR2: SGHRS and YFSETQ. CDR3 DNA sequence: TGCGCCAGCCGCTTTGCCACATACAATGAGCAGTTCTTC. As protein: CASRFATYNEQFF.

The rearrangement links TRBV11-1 to TRBJ2-4, with D tentatively TRBD1 (5 bases). The CDR3 loop spans 15 amino acids. Trimming pared 5 bases from V and 0 bases from J, leaving 11 bases between. Germline CDR1 and CDR2: SGHAT and FQDESV (reference sequence). The DNA for the CDR3 is TGTGCCAGCAGCGGGCAGGGTCTAGCCAAAAACATTCAGTACTTC. Amino acids: CASSGQGLAKNIQYF.

The CDR3, as DNA: TGTGCCACCAGCAGAGACGGGGTGGGAGGGGAGACCCAGTACTTC. Translated: CATSRDGVGGETQYF. The rearrangement joins TRBV15 to TRBJ2-5, with 7 bases aligning to TRBD2. The CDR3 has 15 residues. J gave up 5 bases and V 0 bases, and 6 bases lay outside the gene matches. Germline CDR1 and CDR2: LNHNV and YYDKDF (reference sequence).

This clone was detected a few times. The gene calls are TRBV6-5 and TRBJ2-2, with D unresolved. The V gene's germline CDR1 is MNHEY and CDR2 SVGAGI. Trimming removed 4 bases from V and 4 bases from J, with 4 bases in between. CDR3 size: 12 residues. CDR3 loop: CASSLSTGELFF. In DNA form, the CDR3 reads TGTGCCAGCAGTTTGTCCACCGGGGAGCTGTTTTTT.

This clone was detected a few times. The rearrangement links TRBV27 to TRBJ2-7; D unclear. V dropped 5 bases and J dropped 3 bases, with 17 bases sitting between them. Germline values: CDR1 MNHEY, CDR2 SMNVEV (reference sequence). The CDR3 length is 15 residues. CDR3 region: CASSPPDMEGYEQYF. The CDR3 DNA reads TGTGCCAGCAGTCCCCCCGACATGGAAGGCTACGAGCAGTACTTC.

V usage is TRBV19 and J usage is TRBJ2-1; the D call may be TRBD1 or TRBD2 (5 bases each). The CDR3 has 14 amino acids. The V end was cut by 4 bases, the J end by 6 bases, with 13 bases between. Per the germline V gene, CDR1 is LNHDA and CDR2 is SQIVND (reference sequence). CDR3 bases: TGTGCCAGTAGTACCGGGACGGGACGCAATGAGCAGTTCTTC. Amino acid sequence: CASSTGTGRNEQFF.

A note on this clone: One end of the junction does not line up with germline, which may come from a read error. The rearrangement uses TRBV5-4 and TRBJ2-7, with D unresolved. Germline values: CDR1 SGHNT, CDR2 YYREEE (reference sequence). The CDR3 is 10 residues long. The CDR3 nucleotides are TGTGCCAGCAGCGTACTGCCCCTACGCTTC. Its protein is CASSVLPLRF.

There are many counts of this clone. This CDR3 is CAGGGAGNTIYF. For the CDR3, the DNA is TGTGCCGGAGGCGGGGCTGGAAACACCATATATTTT. V gene TRBV30 combines with J gene TRBJ1-3; D is ambiguous. The CDR3 spans 12 residues. Trimming removed 8 bases at V and 2 bases at J, with 10 bases between. CDR1 is GTSNPN and CDR2 is SVGIG in the germline V gene (reference sequence).

The chain uses TRBV5-1 and TRBJ2-6; tentatively, D is TRBD1 or TRBD2 (5 bases each). The CDR3 extends over 14 amino acids. V was cut by 5 bases and J by 4 bases, with 10 bases left in between. The germline V gene encodes CDR1 SGHRS and CDR2 YFSETQ. The CDR3 DNA reads TGCGCCAGCAGTAGGGACGTGGGGGCCAACGTCCTGACTTTC. It is translated as CASSRDVGANVLTF.

V is TRBV11-3 and J is TRBJ2-1, with D uncertain. The CDR3 is 15 amino acids. In germline, CDR1 is SGHNT, CDR2 YENEEA. Between the trimmed V and J ends, which lost 0 bases and 4 bases, there was a span of 10 bases. CDR3 nucleotides: TGTGCCAGCAGCTTAGAGGGCGACGGTTACAATGAGCAGTTCTTC. This codes for CASSLEGDGYNEQFF.

This clone was detected a few times. This rearrangement joins TRBV28 to TRBJ2-1; 12 bases align to TRBD1. The CDR3 has 16 amino acids. CDR1 MDHEN and CDR2 SYDVKM come from the germline V gene. Unmatched junction bases numbered 10, after V lost 5 bases and J lost 8 bases. DNA of the CDR3: TGTGCCAGCAGTCCGGAGGGACAGGGGGCCTTCCATGAGCAGTTCTTC. Encoded protein: CASSPEGQGAFHEQFF.

This clone occurred a few times. The chain recombines TRBV27 with TRBJ2-2; no clear D gene. Per the germline V gene, CDR1 is MNHEY and CDR2 is SMNVEV (reference sequence). With 2 bases removed from V and 9 bases from J, the gap between germline ends came to 7 bases. This CDR3 comprises 12 residues. The CDR3 sequence: CASSLPARELFF. For the CDR3, the DNA is TGTGCCAGCAGTTTACCGGCGCGGGAGCTGTTTTTT.

The rearrangement joins TRBV28 to TRBJ2-3, with 9 positions matching TRBD1. Unmatched junction bases numbered 11, after V lost 5 bases and J lost 5 bases. Germline V gene data show CDR1 as MDHEN and CDR2 as SYDVKM. This CDR3 contains 16 residues. CDR3 nucleotide sequence: TGTGCCAGCAGTACAACCGGGACAGGGTCCGGAGATACGCAGTATTTT. Protein: CASSTTGTGSGDTQYF.

This chain's CDR3 is CASSQTIPGPGRWGYGYTF. The CDR3 coding sequence is TGTGCCAGCAGCCAAACTATCCCGGGGCCAGGGAGGTGGGGCTATGGCTACACCTTC. V is TRBV11-2 and J is TRBJ1-2, with D maybe TRBD1 (5 bases). From germline, CDR1 is SGHAT and CDR2 FQNNGV. The CDR3 covers 19 residues. V was trimmed by 5 bases and J by 4 bases, leaving 29 bases between them. Using reference TRBV11-2 and TRBJ1-2 for the parts outside the CDR3, the full variable domain is EAGVAQSPRYKIIEKRQSVAFWCNPISGHATLYWYQQILGQGPKLLIQFQNNGVVDDSQLPKDRFSAERLKGVDSTLKIQPAKLEDSAVYLCASSQTIPGPGRWGYGYTFGSGTRLTVV.

This clone was seen more than once but under ten times. The chain is built from TRBV2 and TRBJ2-7, with D perhaps TRBD1 (7 bases). The CDR3 is 15 amino acids. In germline, CDR1 is SNHLY, CDR2 FYNNEI. V lost 6 bases and J lost 3, with 18 bases in between. The DNA of the CDR3 is TGTGCCAGCAGCCAGCAGCGACAGGGAGGCTACGAGCAGTACTTC. It translates to CASSQQRQGGYEQYF.

About this clone: Additional DNA sequences in this sample encode the identical CDR3. The chain employs TRBV5-1 and TRBJ2-1, with 8 bases that match TRBD2. The CDR3 loop spans 14 amino acids. V lost 5 bases to trimming and J lost 1 base; unmatched junction nucleotides: 2. CDR1 is SGHRS, CDR2 YFSETQ, per germline. The CDR3 DNA reads as TGCGCCAGCAGTTTAGCGGGGTCCTACAATGAGCAGTTCTTC. It translates to CASSLAGSYNEQFF. The whole variable domain, filled in from reference TRBV5-1 and TRBJ2-1, reads KAGVTQTPRYLIKTRGQQVTLSCSPISGHRSVSWYQQTPGQGLQFLFEYFSETQRNKGNFPGRFSGRQFSNSRSEMNVSTLELGDSALYLCASSLAGSYNEQFFGPGTRLTVL.

The rearrangement joins TRBV5-1 to TRBJ2-5; D may match TRBD1 or TRBD2 (5 bases each). V dropped 0 bases and J dropped 1 base, with 13 bases sitting between them. CDR1 is SGHRS, CDR2 YFSETQ, per germline. The CDR3 sequence is 16 residues long. CDR3 protein: CASSLAKRGTQETQYF. Here the CDR3 DNA reads TGCGCCAGCAGCTTGGCTAAACGAGGGACCCAAGAGACCCAGTACTTC.

V and J are TRBV20-1 and TRBJ2-7; D not resolved. Germline V gene sequence: CDR1 DFQATT, CDR2 SNEGSKA (reference sequence). The CDR3 sequence is 11 residues long. Trimming removed 2 bases from V and 4 bases from J, with 6 bases in between. The CDR3 reads CSARRIYEQYF. CDR3 DNA sequence: TGCAGTGCTAGACGGATTTACGAGCAGTACTTC.

V usage is TRBV2 and J usage is TRBJ2-1; D possibly corresponds to TRBD1 (6 bases). The ends were cut back, 8 bases at V and 6 bases at J, with 17 bases in the middle. This CDR3 is built from 14 residues. In germline, CDR1 is SNHLY, CDR2 FYNNEI. The chain's CDR3 is CASGGTPLPNEQFF. The CDR3 DNA follows: TGTGCCAGCGGGGGCACCCCTCTCCCCAATGAGCAGTTCTTC.

V is TRBV5-1 and J is TRBJ2-3, with 12 bases aligning to TRBD2. Germline loops: CDR1 SGHRS, CDR2 YFSETQ. V shed 4 bases and J 0 bases; nucleotides not matched to a gene: 6. The CDR3 extends over 17 amino acids. CDR3 protein: CASSRGLAGISTDTQYF. Written as DNA, the CDR3 is TGCGCCAGCAGCCGCGGACTAGCGGGAATAAGCACAGATACGCAGTATTTT.

The chain is built from TRBV4-2 and TRBJ1-1; D unclear. The germline CDR1 and CDR2 sequences are LGHNA and YNFKEQ. The ends were cut back, 0 bases at V and 4 bases at J, with 6 bases in the middle. The CDR3 totals 13 residues. The CDR3 DNA follows: TGTGCCAGCAGCCAAGATTGGGCCACTGAAGCTTTCTTT. It encodes CASSQDWATEAFF.

This chain uses TRBV30 with TRBJ2-5; no definite D call. V gave up 0 bases and J gave up 1 base, with 9 bases separating them. Germline lookup yields CDR1 GTSNPN and CDR2 SVGIG (reference sequence). The CDR3 is made up of 14 amino acids. CDR3 sequence (DNA): TGTGCCTGGAGTGTATTTTCTATCCAAGAGACCCAGTACTTC. It translates to CAWSVFSIQETQYF.

The V gene is TRBV11-3, the J gene TRBJ2-2; TRBD2 agrees at 8 bases. Trimming cost V 2 bases and J 5 bases; bases outside gene matches: 7. Germline-derived CDR1 and CDR2 are SGHNT and YENEEA. CDR3 length: 16 residues. The CDR3 DNA sequence: TGTGCCAGCAGCTTACGGGTAGCGGGAAGTACCGGGGAGCTGTTTTTT. Translating gives CASSLRVAGSTGELFF.

The rearrangement uses TRBV5-4 and TRBJ1-2, with TRBD1 as a possible D gene (5 bases). From germline, CDR1 is SGHNT and CDR2 YYREEE (reference sequence). The CDR3 is 15 residues long. V was clipped by 4 bases and J by 4 bases, with 17 bases between them. CDR3 loop: CASSPIGGLSYGYTF. In DNA, the CDR3 is TGTGCCAGCAGCCCCATCGGGGGACTCAGCTATGGCTACACCTTC. Full variable domain (rest looked up from reference TRBV5-4 and TRBJ1-2): ETGVTQSPTHLIKTRGQQVTLRCSSQSGHNTVSWYQQALGQGPQFIFQYYREEENGRGNFPPRFSGLQFPNYSSELNVNALELDDSALYLCASSPIGGLSYGYTFGSGTRLTVV.

CDR3 loop: CASLGGSNTEAFF. The CDR3 DNA sequence: TGTGCCAGCTTAGGAGGTTCGAACACTGAAGCTTTCTTT. This chain joins TRBV18 and TRBJ1-1; D is unclear. The V end was cut by 7 bases, the J end by 1 base, with 10 bases between. Germline CDR1 reads KGHSH; CDR2 reads LQKENI. The CDR3 is 13 amino acids.

The rearrangement uses TRBV19 and TRBJ1-1; D gene unclear. CDR3 length: 14 residues. CDR1 is LNHDA, CDR2 SQIVND, per germline (reference sequence). V was pared by 5 bases and J by 1 base, with 11 bases between. The DNA of the CDR3 is TGTGCCAGTAGTGTAGTACCCTGGAACACTGAAGCTTTCTTT. This gives the protein CASSVVPWNTEAFF.